This T cell receptor (beta chain) stems from a study of T-cell reconstitution after alpha-beta-depleted transplantation in children. Broader study findings: At the one-year point after transplant, T-cell counts and TCRbeta diversity were found to come mostly from T cells that had been newly produced.

This clonotype has a handful of counts. Its target is not known. This sample's TCRbeta library carried unique molecular identifier barcodes. Each CDR3 protein gets one entry after TCRdb re-called the PCR reads with MiXCR. This table holds about 400,000 distinct CDR3 sequences, roughly 15% found once. V was cut by 2 bases and J by 8 bases, with 12 bases left in between. Germline V gives CDR1 WSHSY, CDR2 SAAADI. This CDR3 spans 14 amino acids. The V gene is TRBV10-2, the J gene TRBJ1-4, with D hard to call. The receptor was derived from a boy in the first two years of life who had a stem cell transplant for Wiskott-Aldrich syndrome, so the T cells may come from the graft donor. Specimen: PBMCs, mostly from graft donor cells, collected 360 days after TCRalphabeta/CD19-depleted stem cell transplant. For the CDR3, the DNA is TGCGCCAGCAGTGAGCAAGGGCGGAGCGAAAAACTGTTTTTT. Amino acids: CASSEQGRSEKLFF.